These T cell receptor beta chains were read from a single sample in a study of CD8+ T cells in alopecia areata. TCRdb keeps only in-frame clones here, not all; method: immunoSEQ multiplex PCR. The table lists over 120,000 clones, around 58% of them singletons. Sample: CD4+ T cells sorted from blood, taken at week 0. The source is a human donor with alopecia areata. Each CDR3 is given with its conserved first and last residue. A D gene is named only where the DNA matches it firmly. Size values are once, few and many counts, or a class for expanded clones, and some rows have none.

>-|TRBJ2-1|-|TRBV5-4
TGTGCCAGCAGCTTGAAACGGGGGCCCTACAATGAGCAGTTCTTC
CASSLKRGPYNEQFF
>-|TRBJ1-1|TRBD1|TRBV5-1
TGCGCCAGCAGCACGGACAGGCAGTACACTGAAGCTTTCTTT
CASSTDRQYTEAFF
>few|TRBJ2-7|-|TRBV4-1
TGCGCCAGCAGCCAAGATTTCGTGGACGAGCAGTACTTC
CASSQDFVDEQYF
>few|TRBJ2-7|TRBD1|TRBV30
TGTGCCTGGAGTCGGGAGACAGGGGGCTCCTACGAGCAGTACTTC
CAWSRETGGSYEQYF
>few|TRBJ2-5|TRBD2|TRBV7-9
TGTGCCAGCAGCTTTTGGGGTAAACTAGCGGCTTTCCAAGAGACCCAGTACTTC
CASSFWGKLAAFQETQYF
>-|TRBJ1-2|-|TRBV15
TGTGCCACCAGCAGGACGGGCACCTCGGATGGCTACACCTTC
CATSRTGTSDGYTF
>-|TRBJ1-2|-|TRBV29-1
TGCAGCGTATTGGGGGGTAACTATGGCTACACCTTC
CSVLGGNYGYTF
>-|TRBJ1-1|-|TRBV25-1
TGTGCCAGCAAGAGCGCAGGGCATGCTGAAGCTTTCTTT
CASKSAGHAEAFF
>few|TRBJ1-1|-|TRBV7-9
TGTGCCAGCAGACGATCAACGACAGGGAACACTGAAGCTTTCTTT
CASRRSTTGNTEAFF
>-|TRBJ2-2|TRBD1|TRBV5-1
TGCGCCAGCAGATCCGGGACAGGGGACACCGGGGAGCTGTTTTTT
CASRSGTGDTGELFF
>-|TRBJ2-7|TRBD1|TRBV14
TGTGCCAGCAGCCAAGCGACAGGGGGTTCCCCCTACGAGCAGTACTTC
CASSQATGGSPYEQYF
>-|TRBJ2-1|-|TRBV9
TGTGCCAGCAGCGTAGGACCCTACAATGAGCAGTTCTTC
CASSVGPYNEQFF
>few|TRBJ2-5|-|TRBV29-1
TGCAGCGTAGGGACGACAGAGACCCAGTACTTC
CSVGTTETQYF